The 19 T cell receptor beta chains presented below share a single source sample, sequenced in a study of a mutant IDH1 vaccine in newly diagnosed glioma. Sequencing used immunoSEQ multiplex PCR; TCRdb keeps in-frame clones, though not all of them. This sample has approximately 50,000 clones, with 86% found just once. These receptors' antigens are unknown. This sample's time point: week 35, safety follow-up. Each dose of the vaccine consisted of 300 ug of mutant IDH1 20-mer peptide, with topical imiquimod. The starting material was PBMCs, obtained from a glioma patient whose treatment included an IDH1 peptide vaccine. Receptors originate from a man in his forties or fifties with glioma.

The chain combines TRBV5-6 with TRBJ1-2; D is uncertain. Trimming removed 4 bases at V and 3 bases at J, with 13 bases between. Per germline, CDR1 SGHDT and CDR2 YYEEEE. The CDR3 loop spans 14 amino acids. The CDR3 DNA reads as TGTGCCAGCAGCCCCGGTAGGGTTTACTATGGCTACACCTTC. It codes for CASSPGRVYYGYTF. Filled out from reference TRBV5-6 and TRBJ1-2, the complete variable domain reads DAGVTQSPTHLIKTRGQQVTLRCSPKSGHDTVSWYQQALGQGPQFIFQYYEEEERQRGNFPDRFSGHQFPNYSSELNVNALLLGDSALYLCASSPGRVYYGYTFGSGTRLTVV.

This rearrangement joins TRBV18 to TRBJ2-3; 11 bases agree with TRBD2. The V gene end was trimmed by 6 bases and the J gene end by 6 bases; junction bases not matched to a gene: 11. CDR1 and CDR2 (germline): KGHSH, LQKENI. The CDR3 length is 16 residues. DNA of the CDR3: TGTGCCAGCTCCCTGGGACTAGCGGCAAGGGGCGATACGCAGTATTTT. This gives the protein CASSLGLAARGDTQYF. Full variable domain (missing parts from reference TRBV18 and TRBJ2-3): NAGVMQNPRHLVRRRGQEARLRCSPMKGHSHVYWYRQLPEEGLKFMVYLQKENIIDESGMPKERFSAEFPKEGPSILRIQQVVRGDSAAYFCASSLGLAARGDTQYFGPGTRLTVL.

The chain uses TRBV5-1 and TRBJ2-3; D might be TRBD2 (6 bases). V was cut by 3 bases and J by 5 bases, with 13 bases left in between. The CDR3 contains 14 residues. Germline assignment: CDR1 SGHRS and CDR2 YFSETQ. The CDR3 nucleotides read TGCGCCAGCAGCTCCTCGGGAGATCGAGATACGCAGTATTTT. Protein sequence: CASSSSGDRDTQYF.

The V call is TRBV29-1, the J call TRBJ1-1, with 7 bases identical to TRBD1. Per the germline V gene, CDR1 is SQVTM and CDR2 is ANQGSEA. V trimming: 8 bases; J trimming: 8 bases; junction bases outside the gene matches: 11. There are 12 residues in the CDR3. In DNA, the CDR3 is TGCAGCCCCGGGGCCCCGGGACAGGAAGCTTTCTTT. The encoded protein is CSPGAPGQEAFF. Looking up the rest from reference TRBV29-1 and TRBJ1-1 gives the full variable domain: SAVISQKPSRDICQRGTSLTIQCQVDSQVTMMFWYRQQPGQSLTLIATANQGSEATYESGFVIDKFPISRPNLTFSTLTVSNMSPEDSSIYLCSPGAPGQEAFFGQGTRLTVV.

J is TRBJ2-5 and V is TRBV5-6; TRBD1 agrees at 8 bases. V was pared by 3 bases and J by 4 bases, with 2 bases of the junction left unmatched. The CDR3 is made up of 13 amino acids. Germline CDR1 and CDR2: SGHDT and YYEEEE. The CDR3 sequence is CASSSTGVETQYF. CDR3 coding DNA: TGTGCCAGCAGCTCGACAGGGGTAGAGACCCAGTACTTC.

This clone has a handful of counts. This chain links TRBV6-1 with TRBJ2-1, with D possibly TRBD2 on 6 matching bases. Trimming removed 6 bases from V and 8 bases from J, with 14 bases in between. Per germline, CDR1 MNHNS and CDR2 SASEGT. This CDR3 is built from 13 residues. CDR3 in DNA: TGTGCCAGCAGGAGACTAGAAATCTATGAGCAGTTCTTC. Protein product: CASRRLEIYEQFF.

This chain joins TRBV27 and TRBJ2-7; D is ambiguous. CDR3 length equals 12 residues. Germline V gene lookup returns CDR1 MNHEY and CDR2 SMNVEV (reference sequence). Trimming cost V 3 bases and J 5 bases, with 8 bases left between them. The CDR3 is CASSFYGNEQYF. The CDR3 DNA sequence: TGTGCCAGCAGTTTTTATGGGAACGAGCAGTACTTC.

This rearrangement joins TRBV5-1 to TRBJ2-2; D may be TRBD2 (6 bases). Trimming cost V 5 bases and J 1 base, with 12 bases left between them. Germline loops: CDR1 SGHRS, CDR2 YFSETQ. The CDR3 consists of 15 residues. CDR3 in amino acids: CASSPGLQNTGELFF. The CDR3 DNA is TGCGCCAGCAGTCCGGGACTCCAGAACACCGGGGAGCTGTTTTTT.

The rearrangement links TRBV18 to TRBJ2-2; no clear D gene. CDR1 KGHSH and CDR2 LQKENI come from the germline V gene. Trimming left V 4 bases short and J 0 bases short, with 12 bases between. The CDR3 runs to 16 residues. The CDR3 DNA sequence: TGTGCCAGCTCACTCAGCACACCAACGAACACCGGGGAGCTGTTTTTT. This encodes CASSLSTPTNTGELFF.

This chain links TRBV7-2 with TRBJ2-1; 9 bases are shared with TRBD1. The germline V gene encodes CDR1 SGHTA and CDR2 FQGNSA. Trimming took 2 bases from V and 9 from J; bases not matched to a gene: 11. CDR3 length: 16 amino acids. The CDR3 sequence: CASSLTRDRVKSEQFF. The DNA for the CDR3 is TGTGCCAGCAGCTTAACCAGGGACAGGGTAAAAAGTGAGCAGTTCTTC.

The chain links TRBV27 to TRBJ2-7; D might be TRBD1 (6 bases). The germline gives CDR1 MNHEY, CDR2 SMNVEV (reference sequence). CDR3 length: 16 residues. Trimming stripped 4 bases from V and 0 bases from J, with 16 bases between. CDR3 sequence: CASSSYRAGSSYEQYF. The CDR3 nucleotides read TGTGCCAGCAGTTCTTACAGGGCCGGTAGCTCCTACGAGCAGTACTTC.

The chain links TRBV4-3 to TRBJ2-3; 7 bases fit TRBD1. V shed 2 bases and J 2 bases; nucleotides not matched to a gene: 7. Germline values: CDR1 LGHNA, CDR2 YSLEER. This CDR3 region has 16 residues. Here the CDR3 DNA reads TGCGCCAGCAGCCAATCACCGGGACAGACCACAGATACGCAGTATTTT. Encoded protein: CASSQSPGQTTDTQYF.

The chain carries TRBV19 and TRBJ2-5; D is unresolved. This CDR3 region has 14 residues. CDR1 LNHDA and CDR2 SQIVND come from the germline V gene (reference sequence). V gave up 5 bases and J gave up 2 bases, with 12 bases separating them. CDR3 residues: CASSSQHGQETQYF. CDR3 bases: TGTGCCAGTAGTTCTCAGCACGGACAAGAGACCCAGTACTTC.

To note about this clone: Other DNA sequences in the sample encode the same CDR3. J is TRBJ2-7 and V is TRBV9, with TRBD2 matching 11 bases. Germline V gene sequence: CDR1 SGDLS, CDR2 YYNGEE. The V and J ends lost 2 bases and 2 bases, in that order; junction bases with no gene match: 3. This CDR3 comprises 15 residues. The DNA of the CDR3 is TGTGCCAGCAGCGTCGGGACTAGCGGTGCCTACGAGCAGTACTTC. It specifies CASSVGTSGAYEQYF.

The chain is built from TRBV11-2 and TRBJ1-1; 10 bases line up with TRBD1. V was pared by 3 bases and J by 8 bases, with 3 bases of the junction left unmatched. The CDR3 spans 13 residues. The germline CDR1 and CDR2 sequences are SGHAT and FQNNGV. The CDR3 loop reads CASSFGQGGEAFF. CDR3 DNA sequence: TGTGCCAGCAGCTTCGGACAGGGGGGCGAAGCTTTCTTT.

The J gene is TRBJ2-4, the V gene TRBV4-2, with no clear D. This CDR3 region has 16 residues. The V gene lost 0 bases and the J gene lost 0 bases, with 9 bases spanning the gap. CDR1 is LGHNA and CDR2 is YNFKEQ in the germline V gene. In DNA form, the CDR3 reads TGTGCCAGCAGCCAAGAGGGTCCACTAGCCAAAAACATTCAGTACTTC. The encoded protein is CASSQEGPLAKNIQYF.

The rearrangement uses TRBV28 and TRBJ2-5, with D possibly TRBD1 on 7 matching bases. Germline V gene lookup returns CDR1 MDHEN and CDR2 SYDVKM. V lost 6 bases, J lost 4 bases, and 12 bases lay in between. There are 13 residues in the CDR3. CDR3 in amino acids: CASRPQGGETQYF. The CDR3 nucleotides are TGTGCCAGCAGACCCCAGGGGGGAGAGACCCAGTACTTC.

This rearrangement joins TRBV9 to TRBJ2-5; D is uncertain. Trimming removed 0 bases at V and 1 base at J, with 10 bases between. CDR3 length: 15 amino acids. Per the germline V gene, CDR1 is SGDLS and CDR2 is YYNGEE. CDR3 sequence: CASSVGVSPQETQYF. The CDR3, as DNA: TGTGCCAGCAGCGTAGGAGTCAGTCCCCAAGAGACCCAGTACTTC.

V gene TRBV29-1 combines with J gene TRBJ1-5, with no clear D. V lost 6 bases to trimming and J lost 0 bases, with 9 bases between them. This CDR3 region has 13 residues. Germline CDR1 SQVTM, CDR2 ANQGSEA. CDR3 nucleotide sequence: TGCAGCGTAGCGGACGGTAGCAATCAGCCCCAGCATTTT. It is translated as CSVADGSNQPQHF.